This T cell receptor (beta chain) was documented in a study of OX40 agonist ivuxolimab in advanced cancers. Profiling relied on immunoSEQ multiplex PCR, and the TCRdb table lists in-frame clones only, not all of them. Of about 73,000 clones in the sample, 84% were seen once. V lost 6 bases and J 0 bases, leaving 17 bases between the germline ends. Germline V gene sequence: CDR1 LGHNA, CDR2 YSLEER. The CDR3 loop spans 16 amino acids. This sequence originates from an adult with an advanced solid tumor such as melanoma, head and neck, liver or kidney cancer. This sequence joins TRBV4-3 and TRBJ2-5, with D tentatively TRBD1 (6 bases). The sequences come from CD4+ or CD8+ T cells sorted from blood, collected in a trial of the OX40 agonist ivuxolimab. CDR3 nucleotide sequence: TGCGCCAGCAGTCCAACAGGGACCTCTAACCAAGAGACCCAGTACTTC. Protein sequence: CASSPTGTSNQETQYF.